The clone carrying this T cell receptor (beta chain) was seen at least ten times. Antigen unknown. The CDR3 contains 14 residues. The germline CDR1 and CDR2 sequences are SEHNR and FQNEAQ (reference sequence). J lost 3 bases, V lost 5 bases, and 7 bases had no gene match. The data were taken from a study of T cell repertoires in cytomegalovirus infection. MiXCR was run by TCRdb on the reads, yielding one entry per CDR3 protein. Altogether 55,000 to 85,000 distinct CDR3 sequences are present, approximately 20% being singletons, with the ten largest covering about 63%. Study outcomes and limitations: What dominated the ex vivo response were HLA-C-restricted CMV-specific TCR beta clonotypes. Cumulated frequencies of public TCR beta families served to identify carriers of CMV plus the relevant HLA.

This sample comprised CD8+ T cells from cultured PBMCs, obtained from culture after CMV antigen stimulation. The V and J genes are TRBV7-9 and TRBJ2-7; TRBD1 matches at 7 bases. The TCR comes from a human donor in good health (CMV status not recorded). Some clones in this sample may be carry-over from other donors' samples. CDR3 sequence (DNA): TGTGCCAGCAGCCCCAGGGACAGCCTCTACGAGCAGTACTTC. Its translation: CASSPRDSLYEQYF.